This T cell receptor (beta chain) originates from a study of response to subunit inactivated influenza vaccine. This clonotype showed up many times. TCRdb re-analysed the RT-PCR reads in MiXCR, keeping a single row per CDR3 protein. The sample has hundreds of thousands of distinct CDR3 sequences; 11% are singletons. The source was PBMCs from blood, collected roughly 46 days after vaccination. The origin of this receptor is a man in his fifties who received an inactivated influenza vaccine.

Written as DNA, the CDR3 is TGCGCCAGCAGCCAAGGAGCCGAGCAGTACTTC. Its translation is CASSQGAEQYF. The chain has TRBV4-1 and TRBJ2-7; no firm D call. Germline V CDR1 and CDR2: MGHRA, YSYEKL. The V end was cut by 1 base, the J end by 6 bases, with 4 bases between. The CDR3 sequence is 11 residues long.